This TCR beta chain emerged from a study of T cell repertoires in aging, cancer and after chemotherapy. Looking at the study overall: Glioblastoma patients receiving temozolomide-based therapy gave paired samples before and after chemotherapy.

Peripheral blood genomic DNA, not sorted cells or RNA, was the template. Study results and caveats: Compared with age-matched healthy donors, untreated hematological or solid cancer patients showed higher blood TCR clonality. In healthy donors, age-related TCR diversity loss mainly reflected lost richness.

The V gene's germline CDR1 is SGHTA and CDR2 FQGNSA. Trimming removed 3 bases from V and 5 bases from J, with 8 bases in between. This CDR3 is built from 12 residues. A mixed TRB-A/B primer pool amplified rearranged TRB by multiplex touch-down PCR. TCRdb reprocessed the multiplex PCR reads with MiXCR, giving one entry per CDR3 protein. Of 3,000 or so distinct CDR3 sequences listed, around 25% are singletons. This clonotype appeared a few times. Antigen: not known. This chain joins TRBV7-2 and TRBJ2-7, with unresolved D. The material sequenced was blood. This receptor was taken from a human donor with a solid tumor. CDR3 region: CASSFPFNEQYF. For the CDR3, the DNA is TGTGCCAGCAGCTTCCCCTTTAACGAGCAGTACTTC.